The 10 T cell receptor beta chains below all came from one sample that was sequenced in a study of post-analysis software for immune sequencing data (dated by TCRdb to between 2014 and 2017). Results the study describes overall, beyond this receptor: Patients showed significantly higher frequencies than controls for five TRBV segments, among them TRBV5-6, TRBV5-1 and TRBV20-1.

Libraries were prepared through PCR. The instrument given in TCRdb is Illumina HiSeq 2500. To reduce PCR and sequencing biases, unique molecular identifiers were incorporated into the TCR beta cDNA libraries. TCRdb reanalyzed the raw reads on its own, using fastp at Q25 for trimming and MiXCR for clone calling, and kept in-frame beta chains. Every entry covers one CDR3 protein and lists the most common genes and DNA from its rows. For this sample the table gives approximately 690,000 distinct CDR3 sequences, of which 59% were detected only once. The ten largest make up around 10% of the sample. For these receptors, no antigen is known. The sequenced sample consisted of blood. These receptors were collected from a girl aged 2 to 10 with multiple sclerosis.

The chain recombines TRBV10-3 with TRBJ2-7, with TRBD2 as a possible D gene (5 bases). This CDR3 contains 14 residues. Germline loops: CDR1 ENHRY, CDR2 SYGVKD. Trimming stripped 3 bases from V and 1 base from J, with 10 bases between. CDR3 loop: CAISDTGLSYEQYF. The CDR3 DNA follows: TGTGCCATCAGTGACACCGGACTTTCCTACGAGCAGTACTTC.

This clonotype has a single count. This rearrangement joins TRBV12-3 or TRBV12-4 to TRBJ2-1, with D hard to call. Trimming removed 3 bases from V and 7 bases from J, with 10 bases in between. CDR3 length: 13 amino acids. The CDR3 DNA reads as TGTGCCAGCAGTTTTAATGGACGGAATGAGCAGTTCTTC. It is translated as CASSFNGRNEQFF.

A few counts support this clonotype. The gene calls are TRBV4-3 and TRBJ1-1, with D possibly matching TRBD1 (5 bases). V lost 5 bases and J lost 4, with 14 bases in between. Germline V gene lookup returns CDR1 LGHNA and CDR2 YSLEER. This CDR3 spans 14 amino acids. CDR3 region: CASSGSAGPTEAFF. The CDR3 DNA reads TGCGCCAGCAGCGGTTCGGCGGGGCCCACTGAAGCTTTCTTT.

The chain carries TRBV11-2 and TRBJ1-5, with TRBD1 identical over 7 bases. The germline V gene has CDR1 SGHAT and CDR2 FQNNGV. This CDR3 has 15 amino acids. V lost 0 bases and J lost 7; bases outside the gene matches: 6. CDR3 residues: CASSLDGTENQPQHF. The CDR3 DNA follows: TGTGCCAGCAGCTTAGATGGGACAGAGAACCAGCCCCAGCATTTT.

The chain uses TRBV24-1 and TRBJ2-3; 11 nucleotides align to TRBD1. CDR1 is KGHDR and CDR2 is SFDVKD in the germline V gene. Germline trimming cut 2 bases from V and 3 bases from J; bases unmatched to any gene: 6. The CDR3 consists of 17 residues. The CDR3 nucleotides read TGTGCCACCAGTGATTCCCGGACAGGGGGCTGGACAGATACGCAGTATTTT. Translated, it gives CATSDSRTGGWTDTQYF.

J is TRBJ1-2 and V is TRBV9; weak D call: TRBD1 (5 bases). Trimming stripped 0 bases from V and 4 bases from J, with 10 bases between. CDR1 and CDR2 from the germline V gene are SGDLS and YYNGEE. The CDR3 loop spans 14 amino acids. Here the CDR3 DNA reads TGTGCCAGCAGCGTAGTTCTGGGGACCTATGGCTACACCTTC. Amino acid sequence: CASSVVLGTYGYTF. Using reference TRBV9 and TRBJ1-2 for the parts outside the CDR3, the full variable domain is DSGVTQTPKHLITATGQRVTLRCSPRSGDLSVYWYQQSLDQGLQFLIQYYNGEERAKGNILERFSAQQFPDLHSELNLSSLELGDSALYFCASSVVLGTYGYTFGSGTRLTVV.

This rearrangement joins TRBV12-3 or TRBV12-4 to TRBJ2-3; unclear D gene. V shed 3 bases and J shed 4 bases, with 8 bases lying between them. This CDR3 region has 13 residues. CDR3 DNA: TGTGCCAGCAGTTTTCTAGTAGCAGATACGCAGTATTTT. Translation: CASSFLVADTQYF.

This chain joins TRBV12-3 or TRBV12-4 and TRBJ2-1; a possible D gene is TRBD1 (6 bases). V was shortened by 10 bases and J by 0 bases, with 13 bases between the two germline ends. The CDR3 runs 14 residues. CDR3 nucleotides: TGTGCCACTACAACAGGGAGCTCCTACAATGAGCAGTTCTTC. Translating it yields CATTTGSSYNEQFF.

V gene TRBV2 combines with J gene TRBJ2-4; no definite D call. Trimming removed 5 bases from V and 0 bases from J, with 8 bases in between. The germline gives CDR1 SNHLY, CDR2 FYNNEI. The CDR3 has 14 amino acids. As DNA, the CDR3 is TGTGCCAGCAGTCAAACGGAAGCCAAAAACATTCAGTACTTC. Its protein is CASSQTEAKNIQYF.

This clonotype was seen more than once but under ten times. The rearrangement joins TRBV5-1 to TRBJ2-1; D is tentatively TRBD1 or TRBD2 (6 bases each). Per germline, CDR1 SGHRS and CDR2 YFSETQ. The CDR3 sequence is 15 residues long. Deletions cut 5 bases from V and 1 base from J, with 13 bases between. The CDR3 DNA reads TGCGCCAGCAGAGAGGGGGGAGCGTCCTACAATGAGCAGTTCTTC. It yields the protein CASREGGASYNEQFF. The full variable domain, rest sourced from reference TRBV5-1 and TRBJ2-1, is KAGVTQTPRYLIKTRGQQVTLSCSPISGHRSVSWYQQTPGQGLQFLFEYFSETQRNKGNFPGRFSGRQFSNSRSEMNVSTLELGDSALYLCASREGGASYNEQFFGPGTRLTVL.